Listed here are 20 T cell receptor beta chains from one sample, sequenced in a study of beta chain features in type 1 diabetes. The isolated RNA, all of it, was reverse transcribed, so expressed TCRB transcripts were what got sequenced. Profiled with immunoSEQ multiplex PCR; TCRdb holds only in-frame clones, not every one. The table lists around 500,000 clones, over 25% of them singletons. Sequencing was performed on naive CD4+ T cells from blood. Source of these receptors: a man between 18 and 29 years old in good health.

The genes are TRBV7-9 and TRBJ2-7; possible D gene TRBD1, 5 bases. Germline loops: CDR1 SEHNR, CDR2 FQNEAQ (reference sequence). Trimming took 2 bases from V and 2 from J, leaving 7 bases between them. This CDR3 has 13 residues. CDR3 sequence reads: CASSLTGTYEQYF. The CDR3 region has the DNA TGTGCCAGCAGCTTAACAGGAACCTACGAGCAGTACTTC.

The CDR3 DNA reads as TGTGCCAGCAGCTTAACCAGCGGGAGTAGCGAGCAGTACTTC. Translation: CASSLTSGSSEQYF. V usage is TRBV7-3 and J usage is TRBJ2-7; 8 bases line up with TRBD2. Germline V gene lookup returns CDR1 SGHTA and CDR2 FQGTGA. This CDR3 has 14 amino acids. The trim removed 0 bases at V and 6 bases at J, leaving 4 bases unmatched.

V and J are TRBV11-2 and TRBJ2-6; D is ambiguous. The CDR3 is 14 residues long. V lost 5 bases to trimming and J lost 4 bases, with 9 bases between them. Germline V lookup: CDR1 SGHAT, CDR2 FQNNGV. CDR3: CASSRTEGANVLTF. The CDR3 coding sequence is TGTGCCAGCAGCCGGACGGAAGGGGCCAACGTCCTGACTTTC.

The gene calls are TRBV5-1 and TRBJ2-7; TRBD1 agrees at 11 bases. There are 15 residues in the CDR3. J lost 2 bases, V lost 4 bases, and 5 bases had no gene match. Germline-derived CDR1 and CDR2 are SGHRS and YFSETQ. As DNA, the CDR3 is TGCGCCAGCAGCCCGAGGGGACAGGGGGCCTACGAGCAGTACTTC. Translated: CASSPRGQGAYEQYF.

This clone was detected only a few times. The V gene is TRBV21-1, the J gene TRBJ2-5; the table's TRBD2 call for D was not verified on the DNA. TRBV21-1 is a documented pseudogene. The CDR3 totals 13 residues. CDR3 sequence: CASSPLGEETQYF. The CDR3 nucleotides are TGTGCCAGCAGCCCTCTCGGTGAAGAGACCCAGTACTTC.

The genes are TRBV15 and TRBJ1-1; a possible D gene is TRBD1 (5 bases). V lost 8 bases and J 0 bases, leaving 13 bases between the germline ends. Looked up from germline, CDR1 is LNHNV and CDR2 is YYDKDF (reference sequence). The CDR3 has 14 amino acids. CDR3: CATRGGTMNTEAFF. As DNA, the CDR3 is TGTGCCACCCGCGGGGGGACCATGAACACTGAAGCTTTCTTT.

This chain uses TRBV11-2 with TRBJ2-5, with D perhaps assigned TRBD1 or TRBD2 (6 bases each). The germline V gene encodes CDR1 SGHAT and CDR2 FQNNGV. The CDR3 covers 13 residues. V gave up 5 bases and J gave up 5 bases, with 12 bases separating them. CDR3 bases: TGTGCCAGCAGCCTAGGGGGGTCGGAGACCCAGTACTTC. Residues: CASSLGGSETQYF.

The chain links TRBV25-1 to TRBJ1-4; D is possibly TRBD1 (5 bases). V was shortened by 0 bases and J by 7 bases, with 18 bases between the two germline ends. CDR3 length: 17 amino acids. The germline V gene has CDR1 MGHDK and CDR2 SYGVNS. The CDR3 reads CASSEYQGGQRGEKLFF. DNA for the CDR3: TGTGCCAGCAGTGAATATCAGGGAGGACAAAGAGGTGAAAAACTGTTTTTT. Together with reference TRBV25-1 and TRBJ1-4, the CDR3 gives the full variable domain: EADIYQTPRYLVIGTGKKITLECSQTMGHDKMYWYQQDPGMELHLIHYSYGVNSTEKGDLSSESTVSRIRTEHFPLTLESARPSHTSQYLCASSEYQGGQRGEKLFFGSGTQLSVL.

The chain uses TRBV5-1 and TRBJ2-1; unclear D gene. CDR1 is SGHRS and CDR2 is YFSETQ in the germline V gene. CDR3 length: 14 residues. Trimming shortened V by 2 bases and J by 1 base, and 7 bases separated the two germline ends. The CDR3 nucleotides are TGCGCCAGCAGCTTCGGTCCTTCCTACAATGAGCAGTTCTTC. It translates to CASSFGPSYNEQFF.

As regards this clone: The same CDR3 arises from other DNA sequences in this sample as well. The chain has TRBV5-1 and TRBJ2-3; D is undetermined. Per germline, CDR1 SGHRS and CDR2 YFSETQ. The CDR3 is made up of 13 amino acids. V was shortened by 3 bases and J by 2 bases, with 7 bases between the two germline ends. The CDR3 bases are TGCGCCAGCAGCTCAGGATCCACAGATACGCAGTATTTT. Its translation: CASSSGSTDTQYF. Variable domain in full (rest from reference TRBV5-1 and TRBJ2-3): KAGVTQTPRYLIKTRGQQVTLSCSPISGHRSVSWYQQTPGQGLQFLFEYFSETQRNKGNFPGRFSGRQFSNSRSEMNVSTLELGDSALYLCASSSGSTDTQYFGPGTRLTVL.

This chain joins TRBV7-3 and TRBJ2-5; tentative D call: TRBD2 (5 bases). The V gene lost 4 bases and the J gene lost 2 bases, with 8 bases spanning the gap. The CDR3 sequence is 13 residues long. Per the germline V gene, CDR1 is SGHTA and CDR2 is FQGTGA. CDR3 nucleotide sequence: TGTGCCAGCAGCTCCGAGCGGCAAGAGACCCAGTACTTC. Protein: CASSSERQETQYF. The full variable domain, completed using reference TRBV7-3 and TRBJ2-5, is GAGVSQTPSNKVTEKGKYVELRCDPISGHTALYWYRQSLGQGPEFLIYFQGTGAADDSGLPNDRFFAVRPEGSVSTLKIQRTERGDSAVYLCASSSERQETQYFGPGTRLLVL.

In its sample, this clone was seen a few times. The J gene is TRBJ1-5, the V gene TRBV29-1; 10 bases are a match to TRBD1. The CDR3 covers 13 residues. Trimming cost V 6 bases and J 9 bases; bases outside gene matches: 8. The germline CDR1 and CDR2 sequences are SQVTM and ANQGSEA. The DNA of the CDR3 is TGCAGCGTCGGGACAGGGGTTGACGGGCCCCAGCATTTT. Encoded protein: CSVGTGVDGPQHF.

V gene TRBV5-1 combines with J gene TRBJ2-2, with D maybe TRBD1 (5 bases). Germline CDR1 reads SGHRS; CDR2 reads YFSETQ. V lost 5 bases and J 2 bases, leaving 10 bases between the germline ends. This CDR3 has 14 residues. The CDR3 spells CASSPTDNTGELFF. The CDR3 region has the DNA TGCGCCAGCAGTCCGACAGATAACACCGGGGAGCTGTTTTTT.

The chain couples TRBV28 to TRBJ2-7; no clear D. The CDR3 runs to 15 residues. Germline-derived CDR1 and CDR2 are MDHEN and SYDVKM. The ends were cut back, 6 bases at V and 4 bases at J, with 19 bases in the middle. CDR3 DNA sequence: TGTGCCAGCAGACCGGAGAAGGGCGGCCAGTACGAGCAGTACTTC. It yields the protein CASRPEKGGQYEQYF.

The chain links TRBV27 to TRBJ2-4; the match to TRBD2 covers 7 bases. The CDR3 consists of 18 residues. Germline values: CDR1 MNHEY, CDR2 SMNVEV (reference sequence). Trimming removed 2 bases from V and 0 bases from J; junction bases left unmatched: 10. DNA of the CDR3: TGTGCCAGCAGTTTACACGGGGACTACCTGATAGCCAAAAACATTCAGTACTTC. It specifies CASSLHGDYLIAKNIQYF.

The J gene is TRBJ2-7, the V gene TRBV5-1; 11 bases map to TRBD1. Unmatched junction bases numbered 4, after V lost 5 bases and J lost 3 bases. The CDR3 covers 14 residues. CDR1 and CDR2 (germline): SGHRS, YFSETQ. The CDR3 reads CASRTGTGGYEQYF. CDR3 nucleotide sequence: TGCGCCAGCAGGACCGGGACAGGGGGCTACGAGCAGTACTTC. Full variable domain (remainder filled in from reference TRBV5-1 and TRBJ2-7): KAGVTQTPRYLIKTRGQQVTLSCSPISGHRSVSWYQQTPGQGLQFLFEYFSETQRNKGNFPGRFSGRQFSNSRSEMNVSTLELGDSALYLCASRTGTGGYEQYFGPGTRLTVT.

This clone was recorded a few times. The chain uses TRBV4-1 and TRBJ1-2, with no clear D. Germline CDR1 is MGHRA and CDR2 is YSYEKL. The CDR3 sequence is 17 residues long. V was clipped by 0 bases and J by 8 bases, with 22 bases between them. The CDR3 coding sequence is TGCGCCAGCAGCCAAGACCCTGCGGCAGCACCCTATAGCGGCTACACCTTC. It translates to CASSQDPAAAPYSGYTF.

V gene TRBV18 combines with J gene TRBJ1-1, with D tentatively TRBD1 (5 bases). Germline CDR1 KGHSH, CDR2 LQKENI. Between the trimmed V and J ends, which lost 6 bases and 1 base, there was a span of 18 bases. CDR3 size: 16 residues. The CDR3 sequence: CASSPVGRQRNTEAFF. The CDR3 coding sequence is TGTGCCAGCTCCCCAGTAGGTCGACAGCGGAACACTGAAGCTTTCTTT. The variable domain in full, completed from reference TRBV18 and TRBJ1-1, reads NAGVMQNPRHLVRRRGQEARLRCSPMKGHSHVYWYRQLPEEGLKFMVYLQKENIIDESGMPKERFSAEFPKEGPSILRIQQVVRGDSAAYFCASSPVGRQRNTEAFFGQGTRLTVV.

A word on this clone: This CDR3 is also generated by other DNA sequences in the sample. The V and J genes are TRBV7-2 and TRBJ2-3, with TRBD1 matching 9 bases. The CDR3 runs to 14 residues. The germline gives CDR1 SGHTA, CDR2 FQGNSA. V lost 5 bases, J lost 2 bases, and 2 bases stayed unmatched. The DNA for the CDR3 is TGTGCCAGCAGCCGGGACAGGGCCACAGATACGCAGTATTTT. Translation: CASSRDRATDTQYF. Full variable domain (rest looked up from reference TRBV7-2 and TRBJ2-3): GAGVSQSPSNKVTEKGKDVELRCDPISGHTALYWYRQSLGQGLEFLIYFQGNSAPDKSGLPSDRFSAERTGGSVSTLTIQRTQQEDSAVYLCASSRDRATDTQYFGPGTRLTVL.

The chain uses TRBV29-1 and TRBJ2-7; TRBD2 agrees at 7 bases. The CDR3 sequence is 14 residues long. Germline assignment: CDR1 SQVTM and CDR2 ANQGSEA. Trimming took 3 bases from V and 0 from J; bases not matched to a gene: 5. The CDR3 nucleotides are TGCAGCGTTGAGGTGGGAGGGGCCTCCTACGAGCAGTACTTC. As protein: CSVEVGGASYEQYF.